The rows below give T cell receptor beta chains drawn from one sample of a study of vaccination and CD4 T cells after COVID-19. One entry per CDR3 protein, called by TCRdb with MiXCR from the PCR reads. The sample lists 11,000 to 15,000 distinct CDR3 sequences, roughly 61% occurring once. Their antigens are not known. The source material was CD4+ T cells from blood, cultured in vitro. These TCRs come from a human donor who had recovered from COVID-19. CDR3s include the opening cysteine and the closing phenylalanine or tryptophan. A D gene is named only where the DNA matches it firmly. Clone size is shown for a subset of rows, as once, few, many or a class of expanded clone.

NA	TRBJ1-5	NA	TRBV2	TGTGCCAGCAGTACCCAGGGAAGGGATCAGCCCCAGCATTTT	CASSTQGRDQPQHF
NA	TRBJ2-7	TRBD1	TRBV28	TGTGCCAGCAAGGGGGCGGCCACCTACGAGCAGTACTTC	CASKGAATYEQYF
few	TRBJ2-3	NA	TRBV24-1	TGTGCCACCAGTGTAACAGGCGAGGGCACAGATACGCAGTATTTT	CATSVTGEGTDTQYF
NA	TRBJ2-3	TRBD2	TRBV7-8	TGTGCCAGCAGCTTAGTGCTAGCGGGGGGGGTAGATACGCAGTATTTT	CASSLVLAGGVDTQYF
NA	TRBJ2-5	NA	TRBV19	TGTGCCAGTAGTGGCCCCGTAGGGGAGGAGACCCAGTACTTC	CASSGPVGEETQYF
NA	TRBJ1-2	NA	TRBV2	TGTGCCAGCAGTCAAACGCAGGGTAGTGACTATGGCTACACCTTC	CASSQTQGSDYGYTF
NA	TRBJ1-6	NA	TRBV6-2/TRBV6-3	TGTGCCAGCAGTATCGGAAGACGGATGTCCTATAATTCACCCCTCCACTTT	CASSIGRRMSYNSPLHF
few	TRBJ1-5	NA	TRBV6-2/TRBV6-3	TGTGCCAGCAGCCCCGGACATCTTCAGCCCCAGCATTTT	CASSPGHLQPQHF
NA	TRBJ1-1	NA	TRBV11-2	TGTGCCAGCAGCTTTGGGGGTCTGAACACTGAAGCTTTCTTT	CASSFGGLNTEAFF
NA	TRBJ2-5	NA	TRBV19	TGTGCCAGTAGTTCCCAGGCCCCGGTGGAGACCCAGTACTTC	CASSSQAPVETQYF
NA	TRBJ2-4	NA	TRBV12-2	TGTGCAAGACTAAGGCGGGGGCCCTTAGCCAAAAACATTCAGTACTTC	CARLRRGPLAKNIQYF
once	TRBJ2-7	NA	TRBV7-2	TGTGCCAGCACAAGGACTTTCTCCTACGAGCAGTACTTC	CASTRTFSYEQYF
NA	TRBJ1-1	NA	TRBV28	TGTGCCAGCAGTTTCGGGGTTAAGAACACTGAAGCTTTCTTT	CASSFGVKNTEAFF
NA	TRBJ2-3	NA	TRBV28	TGTGCCAGCAGCTCCTCAGGGGCTAAAACAGATACGCAGTATTTT	CASSSSGAKTDTQYF
NA	TRBJ1-5	TRBD1	TRBV19	TGTGCCAGTAGACTCCCCTCGACAGGGGCTCAGCCCCAGCATTTT	CASRLPSTGAQPQHF
NA	TRBJ2-2	TRBD1	TRBV5-6	TGTGCCAGCAGCCCCCGGACAGGGGCCAGCACCGGGGAGCTGTTTTTT	CASSPRTGASTGELFF
NA	TRBJ1-2	NA	TRBV19	TGTGCCAGTAGCCCCGGTCCGGGGGGGTTGTTTGGCTACACCTTC	CASSPGPGGLFGYTF
few	TRBJ2-5	NA	TRBV6-5	TGTGCCAGCAGTTACGATAGGACAAACCAAGAGACCCAGTACTTC	CASSYDRTNQETQYF
NA	TRBJ2-3	TRBD2	TRBV5-4	TGTGCCAGCAGCGCACTAGCGGGGGGGCCAGATACGCAGTATTTT	CASSALAGGPDTQYF
NA	TRBJ2-1	TRBD1	TRBV10-3	TGTGCCATCAGTGAGTCCGGAACCTCCGGGACAGGGTTTGGTCATGAGCAGTTCTTC	CAISESGTSGTGFGHEQFF
NA	TRBJ1-1	NA	TRBV7-6	TGTGCCAGCAGCTCGGGGTTGGGGGACACTGAAGCTTTCTTT	CASSSGLGDTEAFF
NA	TRBJ1-1	NA	TRBV30	TGTGCCTGGATCCGGGCCCTAGGTGACACTGAAGCTTTCTTT	CAWIRALGDTEAFF
NA	TRBJ1-4	NA	TRBV20-1	TGCAGTGCTAGAACATCGTATGAAAAACTGTTTTTT	CSARTSYEKLFF
NA	TRBJ1-6	NA	TRBV6-1	TGTGCCAGCAAGGCCAGGCGGGATTCACCCCTCCACTTT	CASKARRDSPLHF
NA	TRBJ1-6	NA	TRBV7-9	TGTGCCAGCAGCTCGGGTAGCATTAATTCACCCCTCCACTTT	CASSSGSINSPLHF
NA	TRBJ1-6	TRBD1	TRBV20-1	TGCAGTCCCAAAGAGGGCAGGGGGAATAATTCACCCCTCCACTTT	CSPKEGRGNNSPLHF
NA	TRBJ2-2	NA	TRBV7-3	TGTGCCAGCAGCCTAGGGACGAACACCGGGGAGCTGTTTTTT	CASSLGTNTGELFF
NA	TRBJ1-5	NA	TRBV6-1	TGTGCCAGCACGATAGGGGGCAATCAGCCCCAGCATTTT	CASTIGGNQPQHF
NA	TRBJ2-7	NA	TRBV6-1	TGTGCCAGTGGATTAGGGGGGAGCTCCTACGAGCAGTACTTC	CASGLGGSSYEQYF
few	TRBJ1-6	NA	TRBV6-5	TGTGCCAGCAGTTACTCGTCGAGAGGGAGCTCCTATAATTCACCCCTCCACTTT	CASSYSSRGSSYNSPLHF
NA	TRBJ2-5	TRBD2	TRBV15	TGTGCCACCAGCAGAGATCTAGCGGGGATGGAGACCCAGTACTTC	CATSRDLAGMETQYF
NA	TRBJ2-3	NA	TRBV20-1	TGCAGTGCGCCACGGGGTGGCGGGGGCACAGATACGCAGTATTTT	CSAPRGGGGTDTQYF
once	TRBJ2-3	NA	TRBV20-1	TGCAGTGCTAGAGTTAGTTCAGATACGCAGTATTTT	CSARVSSDTQYF
NA	TRBJ2-7	NA	TRBV6-1	TGTGCCAGCAGTGGCGCGCTGGGAGTTAGATACTACGAGCAGTACTTC	CASSGALGVRYYEQYF
NA	TRBJ1-6	NA	TRBV6-2/TRBV6-3	TGTGCCAGCAGTTACTTCGCCGCACCGGATAATTCACCCCTCCACTTT	CASSYFAAPDNSPLHF
NA	TRBJ2-3	TRBD1	TRBV19	TGTGCCAGTAGTCCCCACCGTACAGGGGCAGATACGCAGTATTTT	CASSPHRTGADTQYF
NA	TRBJ1-5	NA	TRBV19	TGTGCCAGTAGCCCACTCACAGGGCGGGGAAATCAGCCCCAGCATTTT	CASSPLTGRGNQPQHF
NA	TRBJ2-7	TRBD2	TRBV6-5	TGTGCCAGCAGTTCAGCGGGGATCTCCTACGAGCAGTACTTC	CASSSAGISYEQYF
few	TRBJ1-2	NA	TRBV19	TGTGCCAGTAGTTCGTTCCGGCGAGGGGCGGGCTATGGCTACACCTTC	CASSSFRRGAGYGYTF
NA	TRBJ1-5	NA	TRBV7-8	TGTGCCAGCAGCCATAAGGGCCAGGGGAATCAGCCCCAGCATTTT	CASSHKGQGNQPQHF
NA	TRBJ2-3	TRBD2	TRBV19	TGTGCCAGTAGTATTATGAGCGGGACTCGCTCCAATACGCAGTATTTT	CASSIMSGTRSNTQYF